This T cell receptor beta chain is drawn from a study of T cell responses to AZD1222 COVID-19 vaccine. General study results and limits: The span of vaccine-associated CD4 TCRs extended across spike, with dominance at 160-218 and 743-854. Clonal diversity was possibly underestimated, and the donors were mostly white British, with more females.

With 3 bases removed from V and 5 bases from J, the gap between germline ends came to 18 bases. The V gene's germline CDR1 is LNHDA and CDR2 SQIVND (reference sequence). CDR3 size: 16 residues. Produced via immunoSEQ multiplex PCR; TCRdb's table is partial and in-frame only. The sample gives under 150,000 clones, around 90% of which show up once; approximately 5.4% is in the top ten. Notes on this clone: The antigen is not known.

The sequence derives from an adult in good health. The J gene is TRBJ2-3, the V gene TRBV19; perhaps TRBD2 as D (6 bases). Specimen: peripheral blood, collected on day 0 of AZD1222 vaccination. In DNA form, the CDR3 reads TGTGCCAGTAGTATTGGGACTGCCAGTTCGCAAGATACGCAGTATTTT. Protein sequence: CASSIGTASSQDTQYF.